The 20 T cell receptor beta chains below all came from one sample that was sequenced in a study of OX40 agonist ivuxolimab in advanced cancers. Library preparation was by the immunoSEQ multiplex PCR assay. The source is immuneACCESS, and TCRdb retained only in-frame sequences with V and J called. Part of the clones is not carried over; for the studies checked, unresolved V genes explain less than half of this, and the remainder is unexplained. In this sample the table shows around 100,000 clones, around 93% of which occur a single time. The ten largest clones take up 0.45% to 0.65% of the sample. This sample comprised CD4+ or CD8+ T cells sorted from blood, obtained in a trial of the OX40 agonist ivuxolimab. These receptors all stem from an adult with an advanced solid tumor such as melanoma, head and neck, liver or kidney cancer.

The chain has TRBV7-9 and TRBJ1-1; D call uncertain. V was shortened by 1 base and J by 0 bases, with 6 bases between the two germline ends. CDR1 is SEHNR, CDR2 FQNEAQ, per germline (reference sequence). The CDR3 covers 14 residues. The CDR3 protein is CASSLEGLNTEAFF. The CDR3 DNA reads TGTGCCAGCAGCTTAGAAGGGTTGAACACTGAAGCTTTCTTT.

A word on this clone: The sample has other DNA sequences that encode this CDR3 too. The chain is built from TRBV28 and TRBJ2-5, with unresolved D. Germline V CDR1 and CDR2: MDHEN, SYDVKM. The V end was cut by 3 bases, the J end by 5 bases, with 4 bases between. The CDR3 is 11 amino acids. CDR3 residues: CASSFRETQYF. For the CDR3, the DNA is TGTGCCAGCAGTTTTAGGGAGACCCAGTACTTC.

In this sample, this clone turned up a few times. The rearrangement joins TRBV5-5 to TRBJ2-3; D is unclear. The germline V gene encodes CDR1 SGHKS and CDR2 YYEKEE (reference sequence). The CDR3 spans 17 residues. Between the trimmed V and J ends, which lost 0 bases and 0 bases, there was a span of 14 bases. CDR3 loop: CASSLANRFSSTDTQYF. In DNA, the CDR3 is TGTGCCAGCAGCTTGGCCAATCGGTTTTCTAGCACAGATACGCAGTATTTT.

The genes are TRBV9 and TRBJ2-5, with 9 bases identical to TRBD2. CDR1 SGDLS and CDR2 YYNGEE come from the germline V gene. V dropped 0 bases and J dropped 5; count of bases not matched to a gene: 5. The length of the CDR3 is 15 residues. The CDR3 sequence: CASSVGGGARETQYF. CDR3 sequence (DNA): TGTGCCAGCAGCGTAGGCGGGGGGGCGCGTGAGACCCAGTACTTC.

This chain links TRBV19 with TRBJ2-5; unclear D gene. Germline-derived CDR1 and CDR2 are LNHDA and SQIVND (reference sequence). V was clipped by 4 bases and J by 1 base, with 7 bases between them. The CDR3 length is 13 residues. CDR3 amino acids: CASSRPPQETQYF. Written as DNA, the CDR3 is TGTGCCAGTAGTAGACCCCCCCAAGAGACCCAGTACTTC. The variable domain in full, with the rest retrieved from reference TRBV19 and TRBJ2-5, is DGGITQSPKYLFRKEGQNVTLSCEQNLNHDAMYWYRQDPGQGLRLIYYSQIVNDFQKGDIAEGYSVSREKKESFPLTVTSAQKNPTAFYLCASSRPPQETQYFGPGTRLLVL.

The chain carries TRBV6-6 and TRBJ2-7, with TRBD2 matching 9 bases. Trimming took 7 bases from V and 5 from J; bases not matched to a gene: 12. The CDR3 length is 15 residues. Germline CDR1 is MNHNY and CDR2 is SVGAGI (reference sequence). CDR3: CASTQSGRRFDEQYF. In nucleotides, the CDR3 is TGTGCCAGCACTCAGAGCGGGAGGCGGTTCGACGAGCAGTACTTC.

The chain employs TRBV5-8 and TRBJ1-2; no clear D gene. The V end was cut by 0 bases, the J end by 4 bases, with 10 bases between. The CDR3 covers 14 residues. In germline, CDR1 is SGHTS, CDR2 YDEGEE. The CDR3 DNA reads TGTGCCAGCAGCTTGGGACATCCTGTCTATGGCTACACCTTC. Translated, it gives CASSLGHPVYGYTF. Using reference TRBV5-8 and TRBJ1-2 for the parts outside the CDR3, the full variable domain is EAGVTQSPTHLIKTRGQQATLRCSPISGHTSVYWYQQALGLGLQFLLWYDEGEERNRGNFPPRFSGRQFPNYSSELNVNALELEDSALYLCASSLGHPVYGYTFGSGTRLTVV.

The DNA of the CDR3 is TGTGCCAGCAGTATGGCGTCCGCAGATACGCAGTATTTT. This encodes CASSMASADTQYF. The chain employs TRBV6-4 and TRBJ2-3; D unresolved. CDR3 length equals 13 residues. From germline, CDR1 is MRHNA and CDR2 SNTAGT. Trimming removed 5 bases from V and 4 bases from J, with 10 bases in between.

This chain links TRBV28 with TRBJ2-5; possibly TRBD2 for D (7 bases). There are 14 residues in the CDR3. Between the trimmed V and J ends, which lost 5 bases and 5 bases, there was a span of 15 bases. Germline V gene lookup returns CDR1 MDHEN and CDR2 SYDVKM. CDR3 residues: CASSTPGGPETQYF. The CDR3 DNA sequence: TGTGCCAGCAGTACTCCCGGGGGGCCGGAGACCCAGTACTTC.

V gene TRBV15 combines with J gene TRBJ2-1; 7 positions agree with TRBD2. The germline V gene encodes CDR1 LNHNV and CDR2 YYDKDF (reference sequence). CDR3 length: 16 amino acids. The ends lost 5 bases at V and 4 bases at J; junction bases unmatched: 11. Written as DNA, the CDR3 is TGTGCCACCAGCGGGTTCTCGGCTAGCGGATACAATGAGCAGTTCTTC. It is translated as CATSGFSASGYNEQFF.

The chain has TRBV2 and TRBJ1-4, with TRBD1 identical over 9 bases. V was pared by 4 bases and J by 1 base, with 4 bases of the junction left unmatched. This CDR3 is 16 amino acids long. CDR1 and CDR2 (germline): SNHLY, FYNNEI. CDR3 sequence (DNA): TGTGCCAGCAGTGGACAGGGGGTTTTAACTAATGAAAAACTGTTTTTT. Encoded protein: CASSGQGVLTNEKLFF. The variable domain in full, with the rest retrieved from reference TRBV2 and TRBJ1-4, is EPEVTQTPSHQVTQMGQEVILRCVPISNHLYFYWYRQILGQKVEFLVSFYNNEISEKSEIFDDQFSVERPDGSNFTLKIRSTKLEDSAMYFCASSGQGVLTNEKLFFGSGTQLSVL.

The chain has TRBV7-6 and TRBJ2-3; either TRBD1 or TRBD2 may fit D (5 bases each). The CDR3 consists of 18 residues. Trimming removed 1 base from V and 1 base from J, with 18 bases in between. The germline gives CDR1 SGHVS, CDR2 FNYEAQ. The CDR3 spells CASSLEAMGDSRTDTQYF. The CDR3 DNA sequence: TGTGCCAGCAGCTTAGAGGCTATGGGGGATTCCCGCACAGATACGCAGTATTTT.

The CDR3 nucleotides read TGCGCCAGCAGCTCGCCGGGGGGCGGTTTTAGGTTCGAGTCCGGGGAGCTGTTTTTT. Residues: CASSSPGGGFRFESGELFF. V usage is TRBV5-1 and J usage is TRBJ2-2, with D perhaps TRBD2 (7 bases). The CDR3 is 19 amino acids. Per germline, CDR1 SGHRS and CDR2 YFSETQ. Trimming shortened V by 3 bases and J by 6 bases, and 27 bases separated the two germline ends.

The chain couples TRBV5-8 to TRBJ2-6; D call uncertain. Per the germline V gene, CDR1 is SGHTS and CDR2 is YDEGEE. Trimming took off 0 bases at V and 0 bases at J, with 10 bases between the two ends. This CDR3 comprises 17 residues. Written as DNA, the CDR3 is TGTGCCAGCAGCTTGGCGGCCCGCCACTCTGGGGCCAACGTCCTGACTTTC. This translates into CASSLAARHSGANVLTF.

V gene TRBV7-3 combines with J gene TRBJ2-1; no firm D call. The CDR3 loop spans 15 amino acids. CDR1 is SGHTA and CDR2 is FQGTGA in the germline V gene. Trimming pared 5 bases from V and 0 bases from J, leaving 11 bases between. CDR3 residues: CASSPTPSSYNEQFF. The CDR3 bases are TGTGCCAGCAGCCCGACGCCAAGCTCCTACAATGAGCAGTTCTTC.

The chain is built from TRBV5-4 and TRBJ2-3, with 8 bases lining up with TRBD2. The CDR3 is 13 amino acids. Unmatched junction bases numbered 4, after V lost 5 bases and J lost 5 bases. Germline CDR1 and CDR2: SGHNT and YYREEE (reference sequence). In DNA form, the CDR3 reads TGTGCCAGCAGGCGGGGGGCTAGAGATACGCAGTATTTT. Protein product: CASRRGARDTQYF.

This clone was recorded once. The gene calls are TRBV7-2 and TRBJ1-4; 10 bases are a match to TRBD1. V shed 5 bases and J 5 bases; nucleotides not matched to a gene: 14. The CDR3 spans 18 residues. Germline lookup yields CDR1 SGHTA and CDR2 FQGNSA. The CDR3 bases are TGTGCCAGCAGCAGATTAGGGACAGGGGCGGTCCGAAATGAAAAACTGTTTTTT. Translation gives CASSRLGTGAVRNEKLFF.

The V gene is TRBV27, the J gene TRBJ1-4; weak D call: TRBD1 (5 bases). The CDR3 totals 14 residues. Trimming pared 4 bases from V and 0 bases from J, leaving 6 bases between. Germline CDR1 reads MNHEY; CDR2 reads SMNVEV (reference sequence). The CDR3, as DNA: TGTGCCAGCAGTTCGACAGCAACTAATGAAAAACTGTTTTTT. This gives the protein CASSSTATNEKLFF.

The rearrangement joins TRBV13 to TRBJ2-1; TRBD2 matches at 12 bases. The V and J ends lost 4 bases and 4 bases, in that order; junction bases with no gene match: 5. This CDR3 has 16 amino acids. Germline CDR1 and CDR2: PRHDT and FYEKMQ (reference sequence). CDR3 DNA: TGTGCCAGCAGCTCTAGCGGGAGGGGTCGTTACAATGAGCAGTTCTTC. Amino acids: CASSSSGRGRYNEQFF. Based on the CDR3 plus reference TRBV13 and TRBJ2-1, the full variable domain is AAGVIQSPRHLIKEKRETATLKCYPIPRHDTVYWYQQGPGQDPQFLISFYEKMQSDKGSIPDRFSAQQFSDYHSELNMSSLELGDSALYFCASSSSGRGRYNEQFFGPGTRLTVL.

The rearrangement links TRBV4-2 to TRBJ2-7; maybe TRBD1 (6 bases). With 1 base removed from V and 4 bases from J, the gap between germline ends came to 11 bases. Germline CDR1 is LGHNA and CDR2 is YNFKEQ. CDR3 size: 14 residues. The CDR3 bases are TGTGCCAGCAGCCAAGCAGGACAGTTATACGAGCAGTACTTC. This sequence encodes CASSQAGQLYEQYF.